This T cell receptor (beta chain) was identified in a study of response to subunit inactivated influenza vaccine. Study-wide results and caveats: T cells newly recruited by each seasonal influenza vaccination are few, the authors suggested.

The CDR3 consists of 13 residues. V was clipped by 4 bases and J by 10 bases, with 14 bases between them. TCRdb redid the calling of the RT-PCR reads with MiXCR, one entry per CDR3 protein. The table shows hundreds of thousands of distinct CDR3 sequences, with around a sixth occurring only once. There are a few counts of this clonotype. Its cognate antigen is unknown. The receptor was isolated from a middle-aged man who received an inactivated influenza vaccine. Source: PBMCs from blood, taken 5 days after vaccination. The chain joins TRBV12-3 or TRBV12-4 to TRBJ2-1; possibly TRBD1 for D (6 bases). CDR3 DNA sequence: TGTGCCAGCAGTTCCAAACAGGGTTGGGAGCAGTTCTTC. This codes for CASSSKQGWEQFF.